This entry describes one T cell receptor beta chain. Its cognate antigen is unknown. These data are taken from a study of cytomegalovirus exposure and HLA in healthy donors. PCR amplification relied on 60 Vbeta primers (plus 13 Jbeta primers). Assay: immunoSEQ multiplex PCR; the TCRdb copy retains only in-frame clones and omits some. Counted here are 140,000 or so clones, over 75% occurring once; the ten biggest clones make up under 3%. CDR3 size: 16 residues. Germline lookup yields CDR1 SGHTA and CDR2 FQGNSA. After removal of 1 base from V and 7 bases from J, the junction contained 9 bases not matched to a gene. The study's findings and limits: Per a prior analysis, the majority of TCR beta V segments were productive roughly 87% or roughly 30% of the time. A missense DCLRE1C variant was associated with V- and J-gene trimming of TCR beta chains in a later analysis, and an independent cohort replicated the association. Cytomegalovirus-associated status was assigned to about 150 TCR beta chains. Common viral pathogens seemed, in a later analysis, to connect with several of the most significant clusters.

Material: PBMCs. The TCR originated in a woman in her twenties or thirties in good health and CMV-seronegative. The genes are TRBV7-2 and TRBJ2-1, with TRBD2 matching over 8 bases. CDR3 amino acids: CASSLGRRGAGNEQFF. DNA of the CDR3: TGTGCCAGCAGCTTAGGCAGGCGGGGGGCCGGGAATGAGCAGTTCTTC.